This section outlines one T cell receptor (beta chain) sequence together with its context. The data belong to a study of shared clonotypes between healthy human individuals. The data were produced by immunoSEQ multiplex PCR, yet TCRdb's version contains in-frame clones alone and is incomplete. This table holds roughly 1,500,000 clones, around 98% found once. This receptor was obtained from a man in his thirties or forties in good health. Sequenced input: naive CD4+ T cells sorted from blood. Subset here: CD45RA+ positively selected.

The CDR3 DNA follows: TGTGCCAGTAGTATGGGGCCCGACGGAGCCTACGAGCAGTACTTC. The encoded protein is CASSMGPDGAYEQYF. The chain carries TRBV19 and TRBJ2-7; D may be TRBD1 (5 bases). The length of the CDR3 is 15 residues. Per the germline V gene, CDR1 is LNHDA and CDR2 is SQIVND (reference sequence). V shed 3 bases and J shed 2 bases, with 14 bases lying between them.